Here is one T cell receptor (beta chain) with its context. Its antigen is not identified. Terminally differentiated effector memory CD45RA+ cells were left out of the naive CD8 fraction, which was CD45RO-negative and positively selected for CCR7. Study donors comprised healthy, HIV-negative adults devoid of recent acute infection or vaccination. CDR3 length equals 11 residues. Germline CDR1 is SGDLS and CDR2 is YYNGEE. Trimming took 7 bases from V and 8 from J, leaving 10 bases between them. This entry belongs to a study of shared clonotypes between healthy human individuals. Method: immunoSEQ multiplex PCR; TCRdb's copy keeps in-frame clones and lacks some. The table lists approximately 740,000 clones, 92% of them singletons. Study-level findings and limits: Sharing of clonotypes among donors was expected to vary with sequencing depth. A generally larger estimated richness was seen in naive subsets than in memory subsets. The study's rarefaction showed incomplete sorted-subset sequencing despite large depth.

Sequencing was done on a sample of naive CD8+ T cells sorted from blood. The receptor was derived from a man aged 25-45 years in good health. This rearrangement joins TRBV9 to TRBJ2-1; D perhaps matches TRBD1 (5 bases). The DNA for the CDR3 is TGTGCCAGCGGGGCGTTCGATGAGCAGTTCTTC. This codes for CASGAFDEQFF.